The clone carrying this TCR beta chain was observed a few times. The antigen remains undetermined. The data derive from a study of T cell repertoires in cytomegalovirus infection. Study background: It was recently identified HLA-C-restricted and well-studied HLA-B-restricted CMV epitopes that the study used. General study results and limits: The ex vivo response showed dominance by HLA-C-restricted CMV-specific TCR beta clonotypes.

Germline CDR1 and CDR2: SNHLY and FYNNEI. The CDR3 totals 13 residues. TCRdb re-called the reads through MiXCR, storing one row per CDR3 protein. Counted here are about 830,000 distinct CDR3 sequences, around a third occurring once; the ten biggest clones make up around 11%. Sequencing used cultured CD8+ T cells from PBMCs, obtained from culture after CMV antigen stimulation. This sequence joins TRBV2 and TRBJ2-2, with D possibly TRBD2 on 6 matching bases. The receptor was derived from a human donor in good health (CMV status not recorded). Some clones in this sample may be carry-over from other donors' samples. CDR3 residues: CANGGMYTGELFF. In DNA, the CDR3 is TGTGCGAACGGAGGGATGTACACCGGGGAGCTGTTTTTT.